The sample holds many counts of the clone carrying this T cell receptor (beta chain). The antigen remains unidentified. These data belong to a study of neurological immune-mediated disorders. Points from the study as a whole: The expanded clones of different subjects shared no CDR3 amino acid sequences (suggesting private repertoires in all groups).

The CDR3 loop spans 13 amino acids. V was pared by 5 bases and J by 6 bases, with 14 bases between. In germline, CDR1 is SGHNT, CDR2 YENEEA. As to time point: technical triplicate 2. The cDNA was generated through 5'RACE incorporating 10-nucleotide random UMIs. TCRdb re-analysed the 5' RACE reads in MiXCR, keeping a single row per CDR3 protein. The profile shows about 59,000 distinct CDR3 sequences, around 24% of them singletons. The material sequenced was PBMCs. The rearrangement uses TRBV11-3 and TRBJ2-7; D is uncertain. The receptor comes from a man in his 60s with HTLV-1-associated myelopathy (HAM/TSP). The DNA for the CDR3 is TGTGCCAGCAGCCCCGGATCCCATGGCGAGCAGTACTTC. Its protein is CASSPGSHGEQYF.